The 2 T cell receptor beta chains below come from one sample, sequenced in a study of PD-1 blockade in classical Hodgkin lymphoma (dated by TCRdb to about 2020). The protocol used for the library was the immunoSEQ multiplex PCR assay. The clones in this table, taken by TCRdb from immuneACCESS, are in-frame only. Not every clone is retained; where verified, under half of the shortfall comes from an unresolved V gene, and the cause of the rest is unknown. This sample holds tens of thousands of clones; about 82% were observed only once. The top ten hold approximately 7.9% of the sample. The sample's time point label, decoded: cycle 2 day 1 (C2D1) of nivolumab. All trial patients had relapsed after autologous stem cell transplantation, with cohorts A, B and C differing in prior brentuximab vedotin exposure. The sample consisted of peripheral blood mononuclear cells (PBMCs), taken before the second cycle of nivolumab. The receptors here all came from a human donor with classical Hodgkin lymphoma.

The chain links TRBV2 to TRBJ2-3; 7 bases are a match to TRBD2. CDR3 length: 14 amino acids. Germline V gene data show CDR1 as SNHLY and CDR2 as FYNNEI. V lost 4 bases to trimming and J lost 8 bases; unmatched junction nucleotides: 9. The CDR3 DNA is TGTGCCAGCAGTGCTGGAGCGGGGACGGGTACGCAGTATTTT. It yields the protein CASSAGAGTGTQYF. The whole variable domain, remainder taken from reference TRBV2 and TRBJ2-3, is EPEVTQTPSHQVTQMGQEVILRCVPISNHLYFYWYRQILGQKVEFLVSFYNNEISEKSEIFDDQFSVERPDGSNFTLKIRSTKLEDSAMYFCASSAGAGTGTQYFGPGTRLTVL.

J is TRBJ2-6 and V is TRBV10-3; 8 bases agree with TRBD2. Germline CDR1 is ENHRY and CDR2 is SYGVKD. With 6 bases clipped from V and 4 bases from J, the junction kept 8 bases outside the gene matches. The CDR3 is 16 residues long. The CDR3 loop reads CAIRDIAGTGANVLTF. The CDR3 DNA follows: TGTGCCATCAGGGATATAGCGGGAACAGGGGCCAACGTCCTGACTTTC.